The clone carrying this T cell receptor beta chain was seen a few times. The antigen is undetermined. The data derive from a study of T-cell reconstitution after alpha-beta-depleted transplantation in children. Unique molecular identifiers were used in preparing the TCRbeta library. TCRdb redid the calling of the PCR reads with MiXCR, one entry per CDR3 protein. The sample lists more than 500,000 distinct CDR3 sequences, about an eighth occurring once. The trim removed 4 bases at V and 4 bases at J, leaving 6 bases unmatched. Germline CDR1 reads MGHRA; CDR2 reads YSYEKL. This CDR3 is 16 amino acids long. Study-wide results and caveats: Where some patients showed high TCRbeta diversity at day 60, it came from recipient T cells and thymic progenitors that had survived. One year after transplant, T-cell counts and diversity came mostly from newly produced T cells.

This rearrangement joins TRBV4-1 to TRBJ2-1; TRBD2 matches 11 bases. The sample here was PBMCs, mostly from graft donor cells, taken 180 days after TCRalphabeta/CD19-depleted stem cell transplant. The sequence was obtained from a female patient aged 2 to 10 who had a stem cell transplant for aplastic anemia, so the T cells may come from the graft donor. In nucleotides, the CDR3 is TGCGCCAGCAGCCTCCCGGGACTAGCGGTGTACAATGAGCAGTTCTTC. Its protein is CASSLPGLAVYNEQFF.